One T cell receptor (beta chain) is described in this entry. The sample originates from a study of blood T cell repertoires in COVID-19. The study assigned cohorts using participant-reported clinical history. Exposed participants encountered a COVID-19 case during the 2 weeks preceding study entry. CDR3 length: 15 amino acids. Between the trimmed V and J ends, which lost 4 bases and 4 bases, there was a span of 14 bases. Germline CDR1 reads MNHNY; CDR2 reads SVGAGI (reference sequence). TCRdb's copy holds only in-frame clones and misses some; the assay was immunoSEQ multiplex PCR. Among 350,000 to 450,000 clones listed, 90% to 95% were seen once.

The source of this sequence is a woman between 40 and 50 years old who had been exposed to COVID-19. Sequencing input: PBMCs or T cells enriched from blood (not recorded which). The chain combines TRBV6-6 with TRBJ1-5, with D possibly matching TRBD1 (6 bases). CDR3 sequence (DNA): TGTGCCAGCAGTTCTGGACAGCTAAGGAATCAGCCCCAGCATTTT. Amino acid sequence: CASSSGQLRNQPQHF.